This TCR beta chain was retrieved from a study of shared clonotypes between healthy human individuals. As concerns this clone: Its antigen is not identified.

Germline V gives CDR1 ENHRY, CDR2 SYGVKD. The length of the CDR3 is 15 residues. V lost 0 bases and J 10 bases, leaving 13 bases between the germline ends. Original data processing: Filtering differed, since immunoSEQ gave only junction sequences and no quality scores. TCRdb's table, derived via immunoSEQ multiplex PCR, lists solely in-frame clones and lacks some. That table gives V, J and clone size, and the DNA gave D and trimming. The sample holds 2 million or so clones, 85% to 95% seen once. Into CD45RA+ naive and CD45RA-negative memory subsets, the CD4+ cells were split. Study-wide results and limits: Clonotypes that were shared across a handful of donors made up 4.5% to 5% of naive CD4 clonotypes.

The chain is built from TRBV10-3 and TRBJ1-6, with D perhaps matching TRBD1 (6 bases). Sequenced input: naive CD4+ T cells sorted from blood. Subset meaning: CD45RA+ positively selected. This receptor was identified in a man aged 18 to 35 in good health. The CDR3 DNA reads TGTGCCATCAGTGAGTCTGGCAGGGGTTCATCACCCCTCCACTTT. As protein: CAISESGRGSSPLHF.